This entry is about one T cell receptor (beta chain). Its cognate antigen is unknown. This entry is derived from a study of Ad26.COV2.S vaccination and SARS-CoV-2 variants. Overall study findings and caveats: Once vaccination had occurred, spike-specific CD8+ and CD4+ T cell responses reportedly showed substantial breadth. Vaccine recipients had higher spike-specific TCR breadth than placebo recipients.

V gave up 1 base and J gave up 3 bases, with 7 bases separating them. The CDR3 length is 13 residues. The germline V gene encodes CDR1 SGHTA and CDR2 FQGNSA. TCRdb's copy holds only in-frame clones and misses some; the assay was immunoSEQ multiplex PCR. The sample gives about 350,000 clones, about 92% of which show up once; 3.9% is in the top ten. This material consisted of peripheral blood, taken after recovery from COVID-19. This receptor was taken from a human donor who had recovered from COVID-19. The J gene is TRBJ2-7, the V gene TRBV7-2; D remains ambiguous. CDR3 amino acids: CASSLGAFYEQYF. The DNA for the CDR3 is TGTGCCAGCAGCTTAGGGGCCTTCTACGAGCAGTACTTC.